This TCR beta chain was observed in a study of cytomegalovirus exposure and HLA in healthy donors. General observations from the study: As was reported, the classifier diagnosed cytomegalovirus status with high specificity and sensitivity. Cytomegalovirus association was listed for 164 TCR beta chains. About 90% or about 30% of the time was how often most TCR beta V segments were productive, according to an earlier analysis. Compared with the roughly 730-donor mean, an Asian-associated ancestry cluster reportedly had fewer N-insertions, according to a later analysis.

Vbeta (60) and Jbeta (13) primers were used in the PCR. The method was immunoSEQ multiplex PCR; TCRdb's version includes in-frame clones alone and lacks a portion of them. The data contain some 90,000 clones, 82% of them singletons. From germline, CDR1 is LNHDA and CDR2 SQIVND (reference sequence). J was trimmed by 2 bases and V by 7 bases; bases with no gene match: 6. This CDR3 contains 14 residues. As to this clone: Its antigen remains unknown.

The TCR comes from a man aged 50-60 years in good health and CMV-seronegative. The chain combines TRBV19 with TRBJ1-2; 8 nucleotides match TRBD1. Material: PBMCs. The chain's CDR3 is CASIDRGENYGYTF. The CDR3 region has the DNA TGTGCCAGTATAGACAGGGGCGAGAACTATGGCTACACCTTC.